The clone carrying this TCR beta chain was found once. Its antigen remains unknown. Viral peptide pool expansion of antigen-specific CD4+ T cells preceded sequencing in the ViraFEST assay. Having been cultured for less than 12 days, the cells underwent CD4+ T cell isolation. Nobody among the vaccine recipients had prior SARS-CoV-2 infection (nucleocapsid antibodies were negative). Sequenced by immunoSEQ multiplex PCR; TCRdb stores in-frame clones only, minus some. The sample includes under 75,000 clones, roughly 80% seen only once; the top ten take 10% to 15%. This entry comes from a study of vaccination effects on CD4 cells after COVID-19. The CDR3 covers 13 residues. V dropped 9 bases and J dropped 5 bases, with 15 bases sitting between them. The germline gives CDR1 SGHNT, CDR2 YYREEE (reference sequence).

Sequenced material: CD4+ T cells from PBMCs cultured with SARS-CoV-2 spike peptides, taken before COVID-19 vaccination. The V and J genes are TRBV5-4 and TRBJ2-1, with D perhaps assigned TRBD1 or TRBD2 (7 bases each). The clonotype was recovered from a human donor who received a COVID-19 vaccine. The CDR3 spells CATMRGTDNEQFF. The CDR3 DNA sequence: TGTGCCACAATGCGGGGGACAGACAATGAGCAGTTCTTC.